The present entry profiles one TCR beta chain with its context. The CDR3 is made up of 16 amino acids. V trimming: 2 bases; J trimming: 4 bases; junction bases outside the gene matches: 8. The record originates from a study of T-cell memory formation after mild COVID-19. TCRdb re-analysed the 5' RACE reads in MiXCR, keeping a single row per CDR3 protein. The table shows a few hundred thousand distinct CDR3 sequences, with about 23% occurring only once. This TCR derives from an adult woman who had mild COVID-19 (a few samples of this study predate the infection). Cell type and time point are not known. The gene calls are TRBV12-3 or TRBV12-4 and TRBJ2-7; 10 bases are shared with TRBD2. The sample taken for sequencing was PBMCs or a T cell subset sorted from them (not recorded which). The CDR3 region is CASSLYPAGGLYEQYF. CDR3 in DNA: TGTGCCAGCAGTTTATATCCAGCGGGGGGGCTGTACGAGCAGTACTTC.